This T cell receptor (beta chain) was captured by sequencing in a study of OX40 agonist ivuxolimab in advanced cancers. The overall study: Intravenous ivuxolimab was administered to patients every 2 weeks at 0.01 to 10 mg/kg. Among those enrolled, mean age was roughly 55 years (range roughly 20 to 79) and 75% to 90% were male.

Study outcomes and limitations: At 0.1 to 3.0 mg/kg, CD4+ and CD8+ blood T cells expanded clonally by week 6.

Assay: immunoSEQ multiplex PCR; the TCRdb copy retains only in-frame clones and omits some. This table holds about 63,000 clones, roughly four fifths found once. The germline V gene has CDR1 SGHRS and CDR2 YFSETQ. V shed 4 bases and J shed 4 bases, with 15 bases lying between them. The CDR3 runs to 15 residues. Note on this clone: Its antigen is unknown.

Material: CD4+ or CD8+ T cells sorted from blood, obtained in a trial of the OX40 agonist ivuxolimab. This TCR was sampled from an adult with an advanced solid tumor such as melanoma, head and neck, liver or kidney cancer. The rearrangement joins TRBV5-1 to TRBJ1-3; D call uncertain. CDR3 DNA: TGCGCCAGCAGCCCCGGGTTAATCCCCGGAAACACCATATATTTT. This translates into CASSPGLIPGNTIYF.